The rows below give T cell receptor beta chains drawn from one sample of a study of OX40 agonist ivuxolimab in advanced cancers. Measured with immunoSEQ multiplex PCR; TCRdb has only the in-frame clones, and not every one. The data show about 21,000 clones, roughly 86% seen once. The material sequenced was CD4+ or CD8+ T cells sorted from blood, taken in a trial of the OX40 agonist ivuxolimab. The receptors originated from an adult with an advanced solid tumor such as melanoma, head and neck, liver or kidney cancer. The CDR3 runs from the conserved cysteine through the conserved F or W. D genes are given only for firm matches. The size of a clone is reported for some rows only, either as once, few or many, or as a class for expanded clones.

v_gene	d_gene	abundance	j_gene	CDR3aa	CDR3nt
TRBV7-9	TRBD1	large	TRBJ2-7	CASSLGDRGRKEQYF	TGTGCCAGCAGCTTAGGGGACAGGGGGCGTAAAGAGCAGTACTTC
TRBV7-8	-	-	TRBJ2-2	CASSLRAGELFF	TGTGCCAGCAGCCTACGGGCCGGGGAGCTGTTTTTT
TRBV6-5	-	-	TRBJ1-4	CASSPGAGGEKLFF	TGTGCCAGCAGCCCGGGGGCTGGGGGTGAAAAACTGTTTTTT
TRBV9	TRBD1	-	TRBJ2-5	CASSVAFGQGVETQYF	TGTGCCAGCAGCGTAGCCTTTGGACAGGGGGTCGAGACCCAGTACTTC
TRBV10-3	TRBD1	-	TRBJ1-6	CAISEATGAVNSPLHF	TGTGCCATCAGTGAGGCGACAGGGGCCGTAAATTCACCCCTCCACTTT
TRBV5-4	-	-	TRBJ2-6	CASSFIQDYSGANVLTF	TGTGCCAGCAGCTTCATACAGGACTACTCTGGGGCCAACGTCCTGACTTTC
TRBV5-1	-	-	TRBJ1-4	CASRQHGDEKLFF	TGCGCCAGCAGACAGCACGGAGATGAAAAACTGTTTTTT
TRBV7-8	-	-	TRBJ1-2	CASSSGTLYGYTF	TGTGCCAGCAGCTCCGGGACGCTCTATGGCTACACCTTC
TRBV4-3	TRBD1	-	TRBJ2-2	CASSQGSGTGGRTGELFF	TGCGCCAGCAGCCAAGGTTCGGGTACAGGGGGTCGGACCGGGGAGCTGTTTTTT
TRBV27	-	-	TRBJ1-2	CASSSQVDSTGYTF	TGTGCCAGCAGTTCCCAGGTAGACAGTACAGGCTACACCTTC
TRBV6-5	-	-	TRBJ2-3	CASSSHFEGSTDTQYF	TGTGCCAGCAGTTCACATTTTGAGGGGAGCACAGATACGCAGTATTTT
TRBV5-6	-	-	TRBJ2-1	CASSLGSYNEQFF	TGTGCCAGCAGCTTGGGGTCCTACAATGAGCAGTTCTTC
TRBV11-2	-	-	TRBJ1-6	CASSLGGEGINSPLHF	TGTGCCAGCAGCTTAGGAGGGGAGGGGATTAATTCACCCCTCCACTTT
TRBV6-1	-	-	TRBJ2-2	CASSLSRGGTGELFF	TGTGCCAGCAGCCTATCCAGGGGAGGGACCGGGGAGCTGTTTTTT
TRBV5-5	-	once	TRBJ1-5	CASTDSNQPQHF	TGTGCCAGCACCGATAGCAATCAGCCCCAGCATTTT
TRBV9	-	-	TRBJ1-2	CASSVALVNYGYTF	TGTGCCAGCAGCGTAGCTCTGGTTAACTATGGCTACACCTTC
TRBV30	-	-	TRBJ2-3	CAWSPGAADTQYF	TGTGCCTGGAGTCCCGGGGCGGCAGATACGCAGTATTTT
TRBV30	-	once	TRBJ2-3	CAWKAGDTQYF	TGTGCCTGGAAGGCCGGTGATACGCAGTATTTT
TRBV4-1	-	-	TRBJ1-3	CASSHNPPSGLENTIYF	TGCGCCAGCAGCCATAACCCCCCTTCAGGGTTGGAAAACACCATATATTTT
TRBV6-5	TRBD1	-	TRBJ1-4	CASSPGQNEKLFF	TGTGCCAGCAGTCCGGGACAGAATGAAAAACTGTTTTTT
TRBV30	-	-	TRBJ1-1	CAWRRGRSWTEAFF	TGTGCCTGGAGGCGGGGCCGCTCATGGACTGAAGCTTTCTTT
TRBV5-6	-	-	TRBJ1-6	CASSRDRGGYNSPLHF	TGTGCCAGCAGCCGAGACAGAGGGGGGTACAATTCACCCCTCCACTTT
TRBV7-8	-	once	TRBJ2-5	CASSPLGGLETQYF	TGTGCCAGCAGCCCATTGGGGGGCTTGGAGACCCAGTACTTC
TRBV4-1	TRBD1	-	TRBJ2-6	CASSQKTGSGANVLTF	TGCGCCAGCAGCCAAAAGACAGGGTCTGGGGCCAACGTCCTGACTTTC
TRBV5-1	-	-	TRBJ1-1	CASSPIVAGTEAFF	TGCGCCAGCAGCCCTATAGTAGCAGGCACTGAAGCTTTCTTT
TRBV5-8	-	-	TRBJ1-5	CASSAGWISNQPQHF	TGTGCCAGCAGCGCCGGCTGGATTAGCAATCAGCCCCAGCATTTT
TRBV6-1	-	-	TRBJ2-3	CASSALPYNDTQYF	TGTGCCAGCAGCGCCCTTCCCTATAACGATACGCAGTATTTT
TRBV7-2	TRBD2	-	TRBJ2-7	CASSPRGTSEPSYEQYF	TGTGCCAGCAGCCCGCGGGGGACTAGCGAGCCCTCCTACGAGCAGTACTTC
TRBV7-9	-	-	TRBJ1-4	CASSLGRQEFEKLFF	TGTGCCAGCAGCTTAGGTCGGCAGGAGTTCGAAAAACTGTTTTTT
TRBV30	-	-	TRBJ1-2	CAWSTGSGSYGYTF	TGTGCCTGGAGTACAGGGTCTGGAAGCTATGGCTACACCTTC
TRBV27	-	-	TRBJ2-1	CASSLSGTNEQFF	TGTGCCAGCAGTTTATCGGGTACCAATGAGCAGTTCTTC
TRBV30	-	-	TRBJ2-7	CAWVSSYEQYF	TGTGCCTGGGTGAGCTCCTACGAGCAGTACTTC
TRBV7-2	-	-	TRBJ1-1	CASSPQNVGAMNTEAFF	TGTGCCAGCAGCCCCCAAAATGTCGGGGCCATGAACACTGAAGCTTTCTTT
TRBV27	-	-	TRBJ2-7	CASSLYTSYEQYF	TGTGCCAGCAGTTTATACACATCCTACGAGCAGTACTTC
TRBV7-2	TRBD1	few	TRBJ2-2	CASSLWARRGQGVAGELFF	TGTGCCAGCAGCTTATGGGCCCGAAGGGGACAGGGAGTAGCCGGGGAGCTGTTTTTT
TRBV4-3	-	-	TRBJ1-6	CASSQDRALIPLHF	TGCGCCAGCAGCCAAGATAGGGCCCTAATACCCCTCCACTTT
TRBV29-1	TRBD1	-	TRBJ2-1	CSVELTGVRNEQFF	TGCAGCGTTGAATTGACAGGGGTGAGAAATGAGCAGTTCTTC
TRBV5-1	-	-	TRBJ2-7	CASSPGFGSYEQYF	TGCGCCAGCAGCCCCGGTTTTGGTTCCTACGAGCAGTACTTC
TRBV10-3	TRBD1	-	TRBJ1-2	CAISEWDREYGYTF	TGTGCCATCAGCGAATGGGACAGGGAATATGGCTACACCTTC
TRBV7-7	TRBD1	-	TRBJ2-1	CASSPNRQGAPYNEQFF	TGTGCTAGCAGCCCTAATAGACAGGGCGCACCCTACAATGAGCAGTTCTTC
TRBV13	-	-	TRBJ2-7	CASTLGLTPGEQYF	TGTGCCAGCACCTTAGGACTCACCCCAGGGGAGCAGTACTTC
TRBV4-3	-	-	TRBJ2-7	CASSQRVGYYEQYF	TGCGCCAGCAGCCAACGTGTGGGCTACTACGAGCAGTACTTC